This T cell receptor (beta chain) was recorded in a study of regulatory T cells in long-lasting Graves disease (dated by TCRdb to about 2021). General notes on the study: Newly diagnosed Graves' disease patients had taken antithyroid drugs for less than 3 months. TCR sequencing covered some 13 persistent and around 20 newly diagnosed Graves' disease patients, around 35 samples in total. This study used TCR sequencing and RNA sequencing of peripheral blood to compare persistent Graves' disease patients against newly diagnosed Graves' disease patients. The study took place in China and was registered as a clinical trial. On the study overall, not on this receptor specifically: Sequencing and analysis were restricted to the TCR beta chain. Compared with newly diagnosed patients, persistent Graves' disease patients had lower TCR Shannon entropy and fewer highly expanded clones, which suggests clonal expansion. More public clonotypes were shared among persistent patients (roughly 2,700) than among newly diagnosed patients (more than 950). The authors noted that the small sample size was a limitation that may lower accuracy. Because the primary lesion, thyroid tissue, could not be accessed, the study looked at peripheral blood alone.

Regarding this clonotype: Its cognate antigen has yet to be identified. No quality values exist for individual bases; no much larger clone is one base distant.

Preparation of the library involved multiplex PCR. The sample was run on an Illumina HiSeq 4000. To build TCR beta libraries, CDR3 regions were amplified by Arm-PCR using iRepertoire HTBI primers. Before sequencing, the PCR products underwent gel purification. From the authors' description of their analysis: Across samples, about 64 TRBV and roughly 15 TRBJ segments were identified and used for gene usage analysis of CDR3 amino acid clonotypes. COPE and FqMerger were used to merge filtered high-quality paired reads into contigs. BLAST was used to align contigs to IMGT TRBV, TRBD and TRBJ reference genes, with CDR3 defined following IMGT. Any clonotype with a frequency above 0.1% was classified as a highly expanded clone. Shannon entropy was used to measure repertoire diversity, and the Gini coefficient was used to measure V-J evenness. Public clonotypes were defined as clonotypes shared by more than one individual. TCRdb ran its own pipeline on the public reads, namely fastp trimming at Q25 and MiXCR clone calling, and kept in-frame beta chains. CDR3 protein sequences are deduplicated, and each keeps its most common genes and DNA. Clone size and V and J calls follow TCRdb, not the original study. Present in this sample are about 520,000 distinct CDR3 sequences, around 11% of which were seen just once. The ten most abundant clones make up 7.5% to 9% of the sample.

Per the publication, the time point label means: newly diagnosed GD, antithyroid drugs for less than 3 months. RNA was extracted from PBMCs in TRIzol for both TCR sequencing and RNA sequencing. The diagnosis of Graves' disease followed American Thyroid Association guidelines. Patients for the study were recruited at an endocrinology department in Xi'an, China. Each patient gave approximately 9 milliliters of peripheral blood, collected in an EDTA anticoagulant tube. Ficoll Paque Plus density gradient separation was used to isolate PBMCs, and no additional T cell sorting was done. RNA quality was checked with an Agilent 2100 Bioanalyzer and agarose gel, and concentration with a NanoDrop 2000. These same data were also listed under a study on T cells in Graves' hyperthyroidism and ophthalmopathy. As the second study states: Stable Graves' hyperthyroidism was defined as the absence of progression to ophthalmopathy over 18 months of follow-up. Hyperthyroidism patients were newly diagnosed, had a disease duration of under 2 months, and were aged 18 to 65 years. Any patient with an uncontrolled infection, another autoimmune disease, pregnancy or lactation was excluded. Diagnoses relied on clinical symptoms, serum thyroxine and TRAb, thyroid ultrasound and orbital computed tomography. The first round of RT-PCR for the TCR CDR3 was performed with the HTBI primer set and the Qiagen OneStep RT-PCR kit. Most expanded thyroid clonotypes (frequency above 0.001) were also detected in blood, suggesting blood repertoires may reflect thyroid immune responses. A 13 V-J signature model separated ophthalmopathy from stable hyperthyroidism, with approximately 87% sensitivity and roughly 81% specificity in cross-validation and 80%/75% in testing. In validation, progression to ophthalmopathy was predicted by the model with 70.59% sensitivity and 72.22% specificity, a median of 6.5 months before onset. A discovery cohort of fewer than 110 patients, about 40 with Graves' ophthalmopathy and 57 with stable Graves' hyperthyroidism, was used to find distinguishing TCR V-J signatures. Whether ophthalmopathy could be predicted prospectively was tested in an independent validation cohort made up of 18 to 20 hyperthyroidism patients plus 17 patients who later progressed to ophthalmopathy. The 85 to 100 discovery patients were randomly split 7:3 into training and test sets. In roughly six Graves' hyperthyroidism patients, the study also compared T-cell repertoires from thyroid tissue with T-cell repertoires from blood. Once sampling was done, hyperthyroidism patients were given methimazole at a starting dose of 30 mg daily, whereas ophthalmopathy patients were given high-dose intravenous methylprednisolone. The libraries were constructed in a second round of multiplex PCR and then size-selected and purified. Sequencing of the libraries was done on an Illumina HiSeq2000 using paired-end 100 bp reads. SOAPnuke was used to process the raw data, with reads discarded if the reads contained adapters or uncalled bases, had a mean Phred below 15, or lacked an exact constant-primer or identifier match. COPE v1.2.5 was used to merge the high-quality paired reads, and each unique nucleotide sequence was defined as a clonotype. Clonotypes were aligned to IMGT TRBV, TRBD and TRBJ reference segments using MiTCR v1.1. The analysis was restricted to V-J combinations with a frequency above 0.0001, which together covered just over 99% of the repertoires. The TCS score was defined as the ratio of F50 (clonal expansion) to E x V (chaos), calculated using BLOSUM62-based TCRdist between CDR3 peptides within each V-J. Welch's t-statistics and random forest reduced just over 500 V-J features to fewer than 15, which were used in a naive Bayes classifier (R e1071). Sample size was not statistically predetermined, and blinding of investigators to group allocation was not performed. The paper describes TCR Vbeta CDR3 sequencing of 135 peripheral blood samples, made up of 43 ophthalmopathy patients, some 80 hyperthyroidism patients and 17 progressor patients.

The TCR sequence derives from a young woman with Graves disease. Donor details come from another sample of the same person, matched by shared clones. The specimen comprised peripheral blood mononuclear cells (PBMCs), sampled at new diagnosis, from a patient treated with antithyroid drugs.

The CDR3 reads as follows: CASSSGTEGYEQYF. Read as DNA, the sequence is TGTGCCAGCAGCTCCGGGACAGAAGGCTACGAGCAGTACTTC. The rearranged chain carries TRBV11-2 and TRBJ2-7; the central 7 bases match TRBD1. CDR1 and CDR2 were assigned from the germline V gene as SGHAT and FQNNGV. CDR3 length: 14 amino acids, cysteine to phenylalanine. The only DNA kept is the CDR3, 42 bases in frame from the first base. V and J are trimmed by 4 bases and 3 bases, and the gene matches miss 6 bases of the junction.